This TCR beta chain was identified in a study of blood T cell repertoires in COVID-19. The germline CDR1 and CDR2 sequences are WSHSY and SAAADI. The CDR3 has 13 residues. J gave up 10 bases and V 8 bases, and 10 bases lay outside the gene matches. Profiled with immunoSEQ multiplex PCR; TCRdb holds only in-frame clones, not every one. The table includes 190,000 or so clones, about 83% detected once. This chain uses TRBV10-2 with TRBJ2-1, with 8 bases aligning to TRBD2. The TCR comes from a man aged 50-59 years with active or convalescent COVID-19. Sequenced input: peripheral blood. CDR3: CASAGGGAIEQFF. CDR3 bases: TGCGCCAGCGCGGGAGGTGGGGCAATCGAGCAGTTCTTC.